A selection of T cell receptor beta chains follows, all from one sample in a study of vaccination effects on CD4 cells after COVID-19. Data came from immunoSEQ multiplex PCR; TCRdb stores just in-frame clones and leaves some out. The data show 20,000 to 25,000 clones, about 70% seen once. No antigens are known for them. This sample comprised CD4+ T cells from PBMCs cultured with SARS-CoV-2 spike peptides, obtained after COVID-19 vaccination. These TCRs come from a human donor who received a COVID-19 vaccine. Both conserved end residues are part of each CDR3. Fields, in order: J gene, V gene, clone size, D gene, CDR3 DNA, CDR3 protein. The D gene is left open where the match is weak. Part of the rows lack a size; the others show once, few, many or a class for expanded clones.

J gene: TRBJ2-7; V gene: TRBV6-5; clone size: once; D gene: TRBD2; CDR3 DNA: TGTGCCAGCAGTTTTGGACTAGCGGGAGGCTACGAGCAGTACTTC; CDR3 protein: CASSFGLAGGYEQYF
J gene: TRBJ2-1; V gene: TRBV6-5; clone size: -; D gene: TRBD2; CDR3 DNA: TGTGCCAGCAGATGGACTAGCGGGAGGAGTGAGCAGTTCTTC; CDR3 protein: CASRWTSGRSEQFF
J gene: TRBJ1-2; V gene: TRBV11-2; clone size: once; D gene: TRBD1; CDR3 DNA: TGTGCCAGCAGCTTTGGGCCGGACAGGGCGGCTGGCTACACCTTC; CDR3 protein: CASSFGPDRAAGYTF
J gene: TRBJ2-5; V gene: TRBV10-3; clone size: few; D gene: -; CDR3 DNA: TGTGCCATCTTCGTCAGGCGGGACTCAGAGACCCAGTACTTC; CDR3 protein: CAIFVRRDSETQYF
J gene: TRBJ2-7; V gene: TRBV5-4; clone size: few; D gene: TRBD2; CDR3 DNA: TGTGCCAGCAGCTTTATTAGCGGGAGCGGAAACGAGCAGTACTTC; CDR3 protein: CASSFISGSGNEQYF
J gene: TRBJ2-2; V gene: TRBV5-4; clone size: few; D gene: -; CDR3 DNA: TGTGCCAGCAGCGTGGACAGTGGGGGCTCCGGGGAGCTGTTTTTT; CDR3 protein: CASSVDSGGSGELFF
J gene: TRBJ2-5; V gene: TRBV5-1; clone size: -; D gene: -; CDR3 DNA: TGCGCCAGCAGCTGGAGTACCCAAGAGACCCAGTACTTC; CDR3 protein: CASSWSTQETQYF
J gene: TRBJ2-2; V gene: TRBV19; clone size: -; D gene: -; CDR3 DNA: TGTGCCACACGGGATAGGGGTAACACCGGGGAGCTGTTTTTT; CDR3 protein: CATRDRGNTGELFF
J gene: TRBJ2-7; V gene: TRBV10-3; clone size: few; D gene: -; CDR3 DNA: TGTGCCATCAGTGACCAGGCATCCTACGAGCAGTACTTC; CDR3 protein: CAISDQASYEQYF
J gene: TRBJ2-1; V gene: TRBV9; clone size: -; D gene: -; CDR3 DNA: TGTGTCAGCAGCGTAGTTGGGGGCTCCTACAATGAGCAGTTCTTC; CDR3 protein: CVSSVVGGSYNEQFF
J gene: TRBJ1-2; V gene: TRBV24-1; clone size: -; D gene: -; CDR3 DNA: TGTGCCACCAGTGACTCCGACAGGTGGGGTGGCTACACCTTC; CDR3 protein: CATSDSDRWGGYTF
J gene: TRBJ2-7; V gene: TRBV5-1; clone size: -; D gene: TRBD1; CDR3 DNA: TGCGCCAGCAGCTTTTGGGACAGGGGGGATAGCTCCTACGAGCAGTACTTC; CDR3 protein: CASSFWDRGDSSYEQYF
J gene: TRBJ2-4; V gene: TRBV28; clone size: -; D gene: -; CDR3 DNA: TGTGCCATCGTACCCGAGATAGCCAAAAACATTCAGTACTTC; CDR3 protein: CAIVPEIAKNIQYF
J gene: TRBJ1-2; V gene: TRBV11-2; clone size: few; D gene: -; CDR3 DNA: TGTGCCAGCAGCTTAGGACTCTTCTATGGCTACACCTTC; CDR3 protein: CASSLGLFYGYTF
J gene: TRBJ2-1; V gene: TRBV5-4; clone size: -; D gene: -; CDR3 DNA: TGTGCCAGCAGCTTGGGAGGGATGATATACAATGAGCAGTTCTTC; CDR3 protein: CASSLGGMIYNEQFF
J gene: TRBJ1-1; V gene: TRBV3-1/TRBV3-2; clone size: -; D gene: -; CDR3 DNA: TGTGCCAGCAGCCCCACAAATAGGATTGACGGAACTGAAGCTTTCTTT; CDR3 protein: CASSPTNRIDGTEAFF
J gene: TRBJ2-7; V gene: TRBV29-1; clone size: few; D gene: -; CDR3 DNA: TGCAGCGCTCCACAGGCTACCTACGAGCAGTACTTC; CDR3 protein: CSAPQATYEQYF
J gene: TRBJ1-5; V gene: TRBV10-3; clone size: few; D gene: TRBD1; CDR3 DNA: TGTGCCATCAGTGAGCCGGGACAGAATCAGCCCCAGCATTTT; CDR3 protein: CAISEPGQNQPQHF
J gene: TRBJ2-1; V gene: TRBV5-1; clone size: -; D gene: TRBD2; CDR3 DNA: TGCGCCAGCAGCTTGGTCGGGGAGGGCGTGCAGTTCTTC; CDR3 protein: CASSLVGEGVQFF
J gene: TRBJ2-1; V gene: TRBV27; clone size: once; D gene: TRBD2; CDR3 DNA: TGTGCCAGCAGTTTCGGCGGGGGGAGCTCCTACAATGAGCAGTTCTTC; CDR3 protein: CASSFGGGSSYNEQFF
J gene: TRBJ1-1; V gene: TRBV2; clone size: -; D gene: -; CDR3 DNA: TGTGCCAGCAGCATGAACACTGAAGCTTTCTTT; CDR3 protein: CASSMNTEAFF
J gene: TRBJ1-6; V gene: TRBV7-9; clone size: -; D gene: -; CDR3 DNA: TGTGCCAGCAGCTTAGCGCTAGGCAGGGATAATTCACCCCTCCACTTT; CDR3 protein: CASSLALGRDNSPLHF
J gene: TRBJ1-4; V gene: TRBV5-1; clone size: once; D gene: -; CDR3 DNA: TGCGCCAGCAGCTCAGGACAGTTTAATGAAAAACTGTTTTTT; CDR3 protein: CASSSGQFNEKLFF
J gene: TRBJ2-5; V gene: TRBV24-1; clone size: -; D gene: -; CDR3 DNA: TGTGCCACCAGTGATTTTCGCCAAGAGACCCAGTACTTC; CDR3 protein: CATSDFRQETQYF
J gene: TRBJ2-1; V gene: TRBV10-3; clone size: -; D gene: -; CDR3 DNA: TGTGCCATCAGTGGAGGGCAGGGCTCCTACAATGAGCAGTTCTTC; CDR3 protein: CAISGGQGSYNEQFF
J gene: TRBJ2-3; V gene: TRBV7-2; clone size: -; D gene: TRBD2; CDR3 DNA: TGTGCCAGCAGCTTCCGGGGGGGAGATACGCAGTATTTT; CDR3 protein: CASSFRGGDTQYF
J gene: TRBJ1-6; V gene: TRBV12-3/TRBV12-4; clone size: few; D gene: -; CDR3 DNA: TGTGCCAGCAGTAACAGGGTCTCACCCCTCCACTTT; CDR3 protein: CASSNRVSPLHF
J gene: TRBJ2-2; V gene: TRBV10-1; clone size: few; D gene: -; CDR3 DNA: TGCGCCAGCAGTCAGACAAGGACCGGGGAGCTGTTTTTT; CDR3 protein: CASSQTRTGELFF
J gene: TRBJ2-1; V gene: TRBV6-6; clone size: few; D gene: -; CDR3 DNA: TGTGCCAGCAGTTCGCTCAATGAGCAGTTCTTC; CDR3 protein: CASSSLNEQFF
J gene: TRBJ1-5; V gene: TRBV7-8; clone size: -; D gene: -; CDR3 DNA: TGTGCCAGCAGCTTATTGGGCCAGCCCCAGCATTTT; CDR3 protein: CASSLLGQPQHF
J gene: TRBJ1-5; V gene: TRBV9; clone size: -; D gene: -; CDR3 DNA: TGTGCCAGCAGCGCTGGGGTTGGCAATCAGCCCCAGCATTTT; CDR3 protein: CASSAGVGNQPQHF
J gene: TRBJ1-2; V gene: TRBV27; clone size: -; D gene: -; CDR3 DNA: TGTGCCAGCAGTTTATCTAGACACCTTAACTATGGCTACACCTTC; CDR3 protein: CASSLSRHLNYGYTF
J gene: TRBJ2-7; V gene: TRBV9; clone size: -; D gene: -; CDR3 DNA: TGTGCCAGCAGCGTATCTATCGGTGGTAGGGGGGTGACCTACGAGCAGTACTTC; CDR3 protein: CASSVSIGGRGVTYEQYF
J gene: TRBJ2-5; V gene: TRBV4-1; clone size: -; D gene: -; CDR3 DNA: TGCGCCAGCAAACAGACGGGGGCCTCCCAAGAGACCCAGTACTTC; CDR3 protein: CASKQTGASQETQYF
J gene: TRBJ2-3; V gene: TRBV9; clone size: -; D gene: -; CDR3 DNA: TGTGCCAGCAGCACCTGGACAGACACCACAGATACGCAGTATTTT; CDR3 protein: CASSTWTDTTDTQYF
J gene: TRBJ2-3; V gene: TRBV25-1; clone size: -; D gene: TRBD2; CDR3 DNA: TGTGCCAGCAGTGTCACCCAACCGGGACTAGGTAGCACAGATACGCAGTATTTT; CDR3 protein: CASSVTQPGLGSTDTQYF
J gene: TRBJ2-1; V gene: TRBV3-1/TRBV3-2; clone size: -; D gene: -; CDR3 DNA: TGTGCCAGCAGCCTGTATGGCGAGCGGGCGGCTCTCTTC; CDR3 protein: CASSLYGERAALF
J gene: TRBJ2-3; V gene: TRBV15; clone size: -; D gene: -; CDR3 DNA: TGTGCCACCAGCCGATCGCGGGATACGCAGTATTTT; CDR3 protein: CATSRSRDTQYF
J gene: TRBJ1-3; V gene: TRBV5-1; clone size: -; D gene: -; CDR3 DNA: TGCGCCAGCAGCTTGGTAGGGGGAAACACCATATATTTT; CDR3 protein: CASSLVGGNTIYF
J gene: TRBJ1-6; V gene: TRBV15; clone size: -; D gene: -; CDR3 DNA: TGTGCCACCAGCAGCTTAGACCCTAATTCACCCCTCCACTTT; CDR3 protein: CATSSLDPNSPLHF
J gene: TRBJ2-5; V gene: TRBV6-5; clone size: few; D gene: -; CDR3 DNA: TGTGCCAGCAGCCTTAACGGGAGAGGTCAAGAGACCCAGTACTTC; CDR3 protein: CASSLNGRGQETQYF
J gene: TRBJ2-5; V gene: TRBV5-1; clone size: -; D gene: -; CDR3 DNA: TGCGCCAGCAGCTTGGGGGTTTCCGAGACCCAGTACTTC; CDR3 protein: CASSLGVSETQYF
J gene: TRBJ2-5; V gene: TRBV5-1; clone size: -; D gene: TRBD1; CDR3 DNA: TGCGCCAGCAAGGCCATGTGGACAGGGCAAGAGACCCAGTACTTC; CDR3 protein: CASKAMWTGQETQYF
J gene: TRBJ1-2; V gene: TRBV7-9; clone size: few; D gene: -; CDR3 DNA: TGTGCCAGCAGCTTTCCGACAGGAATCTATGGCTACACCTTC; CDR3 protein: CASSFPTGIYGYTF
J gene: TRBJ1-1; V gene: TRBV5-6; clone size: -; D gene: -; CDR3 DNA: TGTGCCAGCAGCCCTAATAAGGCCTTGAACACTGAAGCTTTCTTT; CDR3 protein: CASSPNKALNTEAFF
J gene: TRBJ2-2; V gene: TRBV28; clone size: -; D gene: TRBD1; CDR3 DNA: TGTGCCAGCAGTATACAACCGTGGACAGGGTTGGGCGGGGAGCTGTTTTTT; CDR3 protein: CASSIQPWTGLGGELFF
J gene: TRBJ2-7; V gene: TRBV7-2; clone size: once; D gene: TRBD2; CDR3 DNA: TGTGCCAGCAGCTCAGCGGGGCCGCAGTACTTC; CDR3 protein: CASSSAGPQYF
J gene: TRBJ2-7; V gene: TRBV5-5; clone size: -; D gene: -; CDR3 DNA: TGTGCCAGCAGAAAAGCCCACGTGACAGGAACAGCCTACGAGCAGTACTTC; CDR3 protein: CASRKAHVTGTAYEQYF
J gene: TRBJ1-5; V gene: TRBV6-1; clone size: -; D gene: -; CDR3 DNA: TGTGCCAGCAGCGAAGCCCCGGACAGAGCGCAGCCCCAGCATTTT; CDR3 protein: CASSEAPDRAQPQHF
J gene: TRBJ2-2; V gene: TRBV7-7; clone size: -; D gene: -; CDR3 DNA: TGTGCCAGCAGCTTACGCGTAGCCACCCAGGTCGGGGAGCTGTTTTTT; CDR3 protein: CASSLRVATQVGELFF
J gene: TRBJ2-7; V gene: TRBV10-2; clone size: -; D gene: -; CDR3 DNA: TGCGCCAGCAGGTCCTCAGGGATCTACGAGCAGTACTTC; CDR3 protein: CASRSSGIYEQYF
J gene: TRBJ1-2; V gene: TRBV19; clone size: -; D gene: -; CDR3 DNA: TGTGCCAGTAGTATGCTGGGGAACTATGGCTACACCTTC; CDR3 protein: CASSMLGNYGYTF
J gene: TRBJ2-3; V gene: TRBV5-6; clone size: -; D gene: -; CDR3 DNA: TGTGCCAGCAGCTTGGCCAGTAGAGGACACCACGGGACGGATACGCAGTATTTT; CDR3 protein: CASSLASRGHHGTDTQYF
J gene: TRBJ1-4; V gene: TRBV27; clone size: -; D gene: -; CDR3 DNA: TGTGCCAGCAGTACACCAGGGATCCCCACCCAACTGTTTTTT; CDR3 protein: CASSTPGIPTQLFF
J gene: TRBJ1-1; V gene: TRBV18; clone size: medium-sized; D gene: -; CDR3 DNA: TGTGCCAGCTCAACACAGGGGAACACTGAAGCTTTCTTT; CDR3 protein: CASSTQGNTEAFF
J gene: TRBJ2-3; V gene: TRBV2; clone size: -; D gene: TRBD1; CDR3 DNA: TGTGCCGGCCTCCGGGACAGGGGCGCAGATACGCAGTATTTT; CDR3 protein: CAGLRDRGADTQYF
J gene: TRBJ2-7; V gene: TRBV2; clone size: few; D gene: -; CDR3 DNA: TGTGCCAGCAGCAAGGTCTCGACAGGCTGGGACGAGCAGTACTTC; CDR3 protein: CASSKVSTGWDEQYF
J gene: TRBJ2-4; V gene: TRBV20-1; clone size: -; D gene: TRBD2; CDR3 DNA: TGCAGTGCTAGTAGGTCTAGCGGGGGGGGATTAGCCAAAAACATTCAGTACTTC; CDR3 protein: CSASRSSGGGLAKNIQYF
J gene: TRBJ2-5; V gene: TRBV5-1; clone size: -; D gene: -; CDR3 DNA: TGCGCCAGCAGTTTTGGGGCCCAAGAGACCCAGTACTTC; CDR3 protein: CASSFGAQETQYF